This is a list of T cell receptor beta chains from one sample in a study of blood T cell repertoires in COVID-19. The data were produced by immunoSEQ multiplex PCR, yet TCRdb's version contains in-frame clones alone and is incomplete. The sample gives 240,000 or so clones, approximately 85% of which show up once; around 12% is in the top ten. Sequences were obtained from peripheral blood. Receptors originate from a man older than 75 with acute or convalescent COVID-19. Both conserved end residues are part of each CDR3. The D gene is left open where the match is weak. Clone size, where shown, is once, few, many, or a class for clones that have expanded.

v_gene	j_gene	abundance	d_gene	CDR3nt	CDR3aa
TRBV18	TRBJ1-1	NA	NA	TGTGCCAGCTCACCACCGAGATCAGGGTTAGGGAACACTGAAGCTTTCTTT	CASSPPRSGLGNTEAFF
TRBV19	TRBJ1-5	NA	NA	TGTGCCAGTAGCGACAGCTATAGCAATCAGCCCCAGCATTTT	CASSDSYSNQPQHF
TRBV5-1	TRBJ1-3	few	TRBD1	TGCGCCAGCAGCTTGGCGGGACAGGGACGAAACACCATATATTTT	CASSLAGQGRNTIYF
TRBV20-1	TRBJ1-4	NA	NA	TGCAGTGCTAGAGGGTCAACTCGTCTGTTTTTT	CSARGSTRLFF
TRBV5-1	TRBJ2-1	NA	TRBD2	TGCGCCAGCAGCTTGGCCACTCGCGGGGGGGCGAGGAATGAGCAGTTCTTC	CASSLATRGGARNEQFF
TRBV28	TRBJ1-3	NA	NA	TGTGCCAGCAGTCCCCATACTCTGAAGAACACCATATATTTT	CASSPHTLKNTIYF
TRBV7-8	TRBJ2-7	NA	TRBD1	TGTGCCAGCAGCTTAGTAGGTTGGACAGGGGGCTACCCCTCCTACGAGCAGTACTTC	CASSLVGWTGGYPSYEQYF
TRBV24-1	TRBJ2-5	NA	NA	TGTGCCACCAGTGATTTGGGAGTCAGCAACCAAGAGACCCAGTACTTC	CATSDLGVSNQETQYF
TRBV5-6	TRBJ1-1	NA	NA	TGTGCCAGCAGCTTGGGGCCTGGGCCCACTGAAGCTTTCTTT	CASSLGPGPTEAFF
TRBV11-3	TRBJ1-3	few	NA	TGTGCCAGCAGCTTAGATCAGGGTCAGTCGGGCTCTGGAAACACCATATATTTT	CASSLDQGQSGSGNTIYF
TRBV7-2	TRBJ1-1	NA	NA	TGTGCCAGCAGCTCCGAGGTCCGGGGGGACGAGTTCTTT	CASSSEVRGDEFF
TRBV18	TRBJ2-3	NA	TRBD2	TGTGCCAGCTCACCAGGAGCGGGGACAGATACGCAGTATTTT	CASSPGAGTDTQYF
TRBV5-6	TRBJ2-4	NA	TRBD1	TGTGCCAGCAGCCCCCCCTCAGGGGGAAACATTCAGTACTTC	CASSPPSGGNIQYF
TRBV4-3	TRBJ2-1	once	TRBD2	TGCGCCAGCAGCCAAGACTTCGGGACTAGCAACGACAATGAGCAGTTCTTC	CASSQDFGTSNDNEQFF
TRBV28	TRBJ1-5	NA	TRBD1	TGTGCCAGCAGTCCCGGACAGGGCCATCAGCCCCAGCATTTT	CASSPGQGHQPQHF
TRBV19	TRBJ2-1	NA	TRBD2	TGTGCCAGTAGTAGTAGCGGGAATTACAATGAGCAGTTCTTC	CASSSSGNYNEQFF
TRBV2	TRBJ2-3	NA	NA	TGTGCCAGCAGTGAAGGGCGGAGTCCCACAGATACGCAGTATTTT	CASSEGRSPTDTQYF
TRBV7-7	TRBJ2-7	few	NA	TGTGCTAGCAGCCCGAGCCCGGGAGATTACTACGAGCAGTACTTC	CASSPSPGDYYEQYF
TRBV19	TRBJ1-5	once	TRBD1	TGTGCCAGCGGAAGGGACAGGGGCCCACAGCCCCAGCATTTT	CASGRDRGPQPQHF
TRBV7-2	TRBJ2-1	once	TRBD2	TGTGCCAGCAGCCTACACATTAGCGGGGGGGCGAGTGAGCAGTTCTTC	CASSLHISGGASEQFF
TRBV5-5	TRBJ2-3	NA	TRBD1	TGTGCCAGCACCTTGACAGGGTATAGCACAGATACGCAGTATTTT	CASTLTGYSTDTQYF
TRBV19	TRBJ2-7	NA	TRBD1	TGTGCCAGTAGTAGCATGGGGACAGGGACCTACGAGCAGTACTTC	CASSSMGTGTYEQYF
TRBV10-3	TRBJ2-7	NA	TRBD1	TGTGCCATCAGTGTAGGAGACAGGGACTACGAGCAGTACTTC	CAISVGDRDYEQYF
TRBV6-5	TRBJ2-7	NA	NA	TGTGCCAGCATAAGCGGTGGAACCCCCTACGAGCAGTACTTC	CASISGGTPYEQYF
TRBV5-6	TRBJ2-5	NA	TRBD1	TGTGCCAGCAGCCCCAGGGGGCGCGGTGTGGAGACCCAGTACTTC	CASSPRGRGVETQYF
TRBV5-1	TRBJ2-7	NA	NA	TGCGCCAGCAGCCGGGGGGGACAGCCCTCCTACGAGCAGTACTTC	CASSRGGQPSYEQYF
TRBV5-5	TRBJ1-4	NA	TRBD1	TGTGCCAGCAGCGGGACAGGGGGCGGTGAAAAACTGTTTTTT	CASSGTGGGEKLFF
TRBV24-1	TRBJ1-1	NA	NA	TGTGCCACCAGTGATCACGGGGGGTCGGCGGCTTTCTTT	CATSDHGGSAAFF
TRBV7-9	TRBJ1-5	NA	TRBD1	TGTGCCAGCAGCTTGGGGACAGGGAGCAATCAGCCCCAGCATTTT	CASSLGTGSNQPQHF